The 12 T cell receptor beta chains in this list originate from one sample, sequenced in a study of T cells in Graves' hyperthyroidism and ophthalmopathy. TCR beta CDR3 regions were amplified from RNA. With the HTBI primer set, the TCR CDR3 went through a first round of RT-PCR. TCRdb used MiXCR to reprocess the multiplex PCR reads, holding one entry per CDR3 protein. In the table there are nearly 750,000 distinct CDR3 sequences, about a third of which are singletons. The material sequenced was blood. The receptors stem from a woman between 40 and 50 years old with Graves' hyperthyroidism.

This clonotype showed up many times. The J gene is TRBJ1-1, the V gene TRBV29-1; D may be TRBD1 (6 bases). The V end lost 4 bases, the J end lost 3 bases, and 12 bases lay between the germline ends. Germline V gene sequence: CDR1 SQVTM, CDR2 ANQGSEA. CDR3 length: 13 residues. CDR3 coding DNA: TGCAGCGTTGCAAGGGAGGGGGACACTGAAGCTTTCTTT. Translating it yields CSVAREGDTEAFF.

Concerning this clonotype itself: Possible read error: a much larger clone is one base away. The rearrangement links TRBV19 to TRBJ1-2; D unclear. CDR3 length equals 14 residues. CDR1 LNHDA and CDR2 SQIVND come from the germline V gene (reference sequence). With 11 bases removed from V and 4 bases from J, the gap between germline ends came to 20 bases. The CDR3 bases are TGTGCCGTGAGAGCGGCAGGTGATACCTATGGCTACACCTTC. This encodes CAVRAAGDTYGYTF.

This clonotype was recorded a few times. The V gene is TRBV4-3, the J gene TRBJ2-7; D is possibly TRBD1 (5 bases). The germline V and J ends were trimmed by 6 bases and 2 bases, with 11 bases remaining between them. The CDR3 spans 13 residues. Germline V CDR1 and CDR2: LGHNA, YSLEER. This chain's CDR3 is CASSPQGTYEQYF. The CDR3 DNA reads as TGCGCCAGCAGTCCCCAGGGAACCTACGAGCAGTACTTC.

In regard to this clonotype: A clone one base away is much larger, so this may be a read error. The chain carries TRBV13 and TRBJ2-7; D remains unclear. The germline V gene encodes CDR1 PRHDT and CDR2 FYEKMQ (reference sequence). This CDR3 has 13 residues. Here the CDR3 reads CASSLVGQELWDF. The CDR3 DNA reads as TGTGCCAGCAGCTTGGTGGGTCAGGAGCTCTGGGACTTC.

This clonotype showed up just a few times. This chain joins TRBV15 and TRBJ1-1; D possibly corresponds to TRBD1 (5 bases). Trimming shortened V by 6 bases and J by 1 base, and 15 bases separated the two germline ends. Germline V gene sequence: CDR1 LNHNV, CDR2 YYDKDF (reference sequence). The length of the CDR3 is 15 residues. The CDR3 loop reads CATSARWGRNTEAFF. The CDR3 nucleotides read TGTGCCACCAGTGCACGGTGGGGCAGGAACACTGAAGCTTTCTTT.

The DNA for the CDR3 is TGTGCCAGCAGCCAGACTAGCGGGAGATCGGGCGGTTTATCAGAGACCCAGTACTTC. Protein product: CASSQTSGRSGGLSETQYF. The chain employs TRBV12-3 or TRBV12-4 and TRBJ2-5, with 12 bases lining up with TRBD2. The CDR3 has 19 residues. V gave up 6 bases and J gave up 4 bases; unmatched junction bases: 18.

This clonotype was recorded many times. The chain joins TRBV10-3 to TRBJ2-7; possible D gene TRBD2, 6 bases. The germline CDR1 and CDR2 sequences are ENHRY and SYGVKD. The CDR3 is 13 amino acids. The germline V and J ends were trimmed by 3 bases and 6 bases, with 12 bases remaining between them. CDR3 region: CAISDLGTFEQYF. CDR3 sequence (DNA): TGTGCCATCAGTGACCTTGGGACTTTCGAGCAGTACTTC.

Many counts were recorded for this clonotype. CDR3 amino acids: CAISEGSEPYEQYF. The CDR3 nucleotides are TGTGCCATCAGTGAGGGGTCGGAGCCCTACGAGCAGTACTTC. This chain joins TRBV10-3 and TRBJ2-7; D not resolved. V dropped 2 bases and J dropped 2 bases, with 10 bases sitting between them. The CDR3 is 14 residues long. Germline V gives CDR1 ENHRY, CDR2 SYGVKD.

In this sample, this clonotype turned up many times. The chain recombines TRBV19 with TRBJ2-7; D may be TRBD1 (5 bases). V lost 6 bases and J lost 4, with 16 bases in between. Germline V gives CDR1 LNHDA, CDR2 SQIVND (reference sequence). This CDR3 has 14 residues. The CDR3 nucleotides are TGTGCCAGTAGGGTCCAAGGGGAAGCGTACGAGCAGTACTTC. It translates to CASRVQGEAYEQYF.

This clonotype occurred a few times. The chain carries TRBV24-1 and TRBJ2-5; D assignment may be TRBD1 or TRBD2 (5 bases each). The J call may be incorrect, as the DNA end agrees better with TRBJ2-1. CDR1 is KGHDR, CDR2 SFDVKD, per germline. This CDR3 region has 14 residues. CDR3 sequence (DNA): TGTGCCACCAGTGATCCCCGGGACGTGAGGGAGCAGTTCTTC. It encodes CATSDPRDVREQFF.

The chain couples TRBV7-2 to TRBJ1-6; D gene uncertain. V was pared by 1 base and J by 0 bases, with 4 bases between. The CDR3 consists of 15 residues. Per the germline V gene, CDR1 is SGHTA and CDR2 is FQGNSA. The CDR3 sequence: CASSLDPSYNSPLHF. The CDR3 DNA follows: TGTGCCAGCAGCTTAGATCCCTCCTATAATTCACCCCTCCACTTT.

The chain links TRBV29-1 to TRBJ2-7, with D perhaps assigned TRBD1 or TRBD2 (6 bases each). The CDR3 length is 15 residues. V dropped 4 bases and J dropped 0 bases, with 16 bases sitting between them. CDR1 is SQVTM and CDR2 is ANQGSEA in the germline V gene. The CDR3 nucleotides are TGCAGCGTTGGAGGGGGAGGTGCAAGCTCCTACGAGCAGTACTTC. Protein product: CSVGGGGASSYEQYF.